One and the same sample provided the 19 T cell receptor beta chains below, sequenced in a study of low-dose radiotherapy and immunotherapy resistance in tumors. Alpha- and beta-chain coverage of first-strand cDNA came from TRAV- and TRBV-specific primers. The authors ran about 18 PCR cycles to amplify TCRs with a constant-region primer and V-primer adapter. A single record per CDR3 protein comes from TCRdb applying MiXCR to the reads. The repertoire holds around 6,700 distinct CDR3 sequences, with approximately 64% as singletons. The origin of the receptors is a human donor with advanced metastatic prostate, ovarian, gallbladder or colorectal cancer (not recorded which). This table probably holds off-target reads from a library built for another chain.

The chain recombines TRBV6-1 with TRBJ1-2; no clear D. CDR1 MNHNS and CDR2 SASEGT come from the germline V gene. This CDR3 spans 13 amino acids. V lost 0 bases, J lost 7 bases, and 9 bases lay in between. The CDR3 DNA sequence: TGTGCCAGCAGTGAAGCGGTTGGGGTTGGCTACACCTTC. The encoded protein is CASSEAVGVGYTF.

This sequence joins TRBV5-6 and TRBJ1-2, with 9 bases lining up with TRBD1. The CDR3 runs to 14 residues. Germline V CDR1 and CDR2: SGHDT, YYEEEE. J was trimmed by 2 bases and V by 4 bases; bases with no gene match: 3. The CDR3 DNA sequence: TGTGCCAGCAGCGGAGGACAGGGGAACTATGGCTACACCTTC. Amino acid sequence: CASSGGQGNYGYTF.

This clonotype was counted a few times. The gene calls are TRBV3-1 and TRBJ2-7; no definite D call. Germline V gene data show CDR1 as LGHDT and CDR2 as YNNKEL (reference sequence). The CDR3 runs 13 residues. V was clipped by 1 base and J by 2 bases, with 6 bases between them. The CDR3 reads CASSQAETYEQYF. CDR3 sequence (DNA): TGTGCCAGCAGCCAAGCGGAAACCTACGAGCAGTACTTC.

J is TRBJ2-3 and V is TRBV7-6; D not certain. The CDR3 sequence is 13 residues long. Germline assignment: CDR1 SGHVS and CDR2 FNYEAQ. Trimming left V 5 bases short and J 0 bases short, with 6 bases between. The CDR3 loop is CASSETSTDTQYF. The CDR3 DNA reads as TGTGCCAGCAGCGAAACTAGCACAGATACGCAGTATTTT.

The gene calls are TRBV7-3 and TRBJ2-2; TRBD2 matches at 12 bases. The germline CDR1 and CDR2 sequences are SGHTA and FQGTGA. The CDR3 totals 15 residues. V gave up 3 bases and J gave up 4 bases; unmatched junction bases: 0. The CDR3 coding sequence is TGTGCCAGCAGCTTGACTAGCGGGGGCACCGGGGAGCTGTTTTTT. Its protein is CASSLTSGGTGELFF.

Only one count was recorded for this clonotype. This CDR3 reads CASSYGSGSADNEQFF. The CDR3 DNA is TGTGCCAGCAGTTACGGTAGCGGGAGCGCCGACAATGAGCAGTTCTTC. This chain uses TRBV6-6 with TRBJ2-1; 9 bases map to TRBD2. The V and J ends lost 2 bases and 5 bases, in that order; junction bases with no gene match: 7. Per germline, CDR1 MNHNY and CDR2 SVGAGI (reference sequence). The CDR3 consists of 16 residues.

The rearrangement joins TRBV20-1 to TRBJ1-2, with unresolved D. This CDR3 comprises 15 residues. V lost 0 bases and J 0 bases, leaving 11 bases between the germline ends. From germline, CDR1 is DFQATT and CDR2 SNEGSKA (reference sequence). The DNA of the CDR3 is TGCAGTGCTAGAGACCCATGGACCTCTAACTATGGCTACACCTTC. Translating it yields CSARDPWTSNYGYTF.

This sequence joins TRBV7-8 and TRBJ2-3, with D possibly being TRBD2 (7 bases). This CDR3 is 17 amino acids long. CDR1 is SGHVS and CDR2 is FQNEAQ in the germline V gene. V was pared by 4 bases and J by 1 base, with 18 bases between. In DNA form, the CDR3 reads TGTGCCAGCAGCTCTCCCAGGGCGCGGGGGCGCACAGATACGCAGTATTTT. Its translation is CASSSPRARGRTDTQYF.

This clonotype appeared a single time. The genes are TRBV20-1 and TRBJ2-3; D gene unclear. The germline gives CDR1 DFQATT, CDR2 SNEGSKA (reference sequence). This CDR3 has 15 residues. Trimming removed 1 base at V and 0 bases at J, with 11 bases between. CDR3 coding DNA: TGCAGTGCTAGAGGAACCGGAGTTAGCACAGATACGCAGTATTTT. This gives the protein CSARGTGVSTDTQYF.

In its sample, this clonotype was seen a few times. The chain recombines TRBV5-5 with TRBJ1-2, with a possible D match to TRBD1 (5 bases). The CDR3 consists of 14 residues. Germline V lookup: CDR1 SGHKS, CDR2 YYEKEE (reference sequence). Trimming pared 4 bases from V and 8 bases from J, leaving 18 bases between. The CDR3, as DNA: TGTGCCAGCAGCAGAGCGGAGGGGCTAGAGGGCTACACCTTC. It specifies CASSRAEGLEGYTF.

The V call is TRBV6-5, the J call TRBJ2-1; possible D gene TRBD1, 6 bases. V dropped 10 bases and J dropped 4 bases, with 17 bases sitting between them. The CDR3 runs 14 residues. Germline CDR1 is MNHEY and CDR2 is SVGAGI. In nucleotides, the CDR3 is TGTGCCACCCAGATGGGGGCAGGGTACAATGAGCAGTTCTTC. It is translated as CATQMGAGYNEQFF.

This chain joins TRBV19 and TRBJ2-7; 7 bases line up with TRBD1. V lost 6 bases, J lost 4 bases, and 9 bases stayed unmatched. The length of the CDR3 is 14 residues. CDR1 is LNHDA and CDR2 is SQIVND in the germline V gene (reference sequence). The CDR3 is CASSPTGLYYEQYF. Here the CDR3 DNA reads TGTGCCAGTAGCCCGACAGGGCTCTATTACGAGCAGTACTTC.

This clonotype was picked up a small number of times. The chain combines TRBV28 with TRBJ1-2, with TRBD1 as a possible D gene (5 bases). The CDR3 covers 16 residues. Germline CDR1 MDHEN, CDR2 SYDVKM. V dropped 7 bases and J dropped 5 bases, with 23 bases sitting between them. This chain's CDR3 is CASTSMRQRDGYGYTF. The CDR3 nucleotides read TGTGCCAGCACCTCGATGAGACAGAGGGATGGGTATGGCTACACCTTC.

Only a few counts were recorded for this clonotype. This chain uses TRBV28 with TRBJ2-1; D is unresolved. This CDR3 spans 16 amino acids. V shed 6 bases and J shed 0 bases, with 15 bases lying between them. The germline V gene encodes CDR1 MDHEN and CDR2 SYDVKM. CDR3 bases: TGTGCCAGCAGCCGGAAATTGAAAACCTCCTACAATGAGCAGTTCTTC. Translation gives CASSRKLKTSYNEQFF.

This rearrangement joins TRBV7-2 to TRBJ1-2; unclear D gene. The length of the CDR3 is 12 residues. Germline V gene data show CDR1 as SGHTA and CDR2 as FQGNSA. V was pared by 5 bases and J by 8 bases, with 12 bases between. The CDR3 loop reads CASSPGYRGYTF. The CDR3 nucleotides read TGTGCCAGCAGCCCCGGTTACCGGGGCTACACCTTC.

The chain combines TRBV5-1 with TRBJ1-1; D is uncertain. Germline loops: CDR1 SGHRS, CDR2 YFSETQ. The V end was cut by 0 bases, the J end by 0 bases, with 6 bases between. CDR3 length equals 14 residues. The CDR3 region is CASSLEWLNTEAFF. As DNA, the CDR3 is TGCGCCAGCAGCTTGGAATGGCTGAACACTGAAGCTTTCTTT.

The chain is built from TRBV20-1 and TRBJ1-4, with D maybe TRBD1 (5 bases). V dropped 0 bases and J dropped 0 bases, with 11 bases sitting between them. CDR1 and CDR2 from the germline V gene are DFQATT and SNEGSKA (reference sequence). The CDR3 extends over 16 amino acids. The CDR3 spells CSARDGALTTNEKLFF. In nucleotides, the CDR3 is TGCAGTGCTAGAGATGGGGCTCTTACAACTAATGAAAAACTGTTTTTT.

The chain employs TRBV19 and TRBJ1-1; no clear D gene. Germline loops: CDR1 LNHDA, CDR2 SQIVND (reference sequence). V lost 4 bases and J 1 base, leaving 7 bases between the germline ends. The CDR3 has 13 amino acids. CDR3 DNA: TGTGCCAGTAGTACCCTAGGGAACACTGAAGCTTTCTTT. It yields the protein CASSTLGNTEAFF.

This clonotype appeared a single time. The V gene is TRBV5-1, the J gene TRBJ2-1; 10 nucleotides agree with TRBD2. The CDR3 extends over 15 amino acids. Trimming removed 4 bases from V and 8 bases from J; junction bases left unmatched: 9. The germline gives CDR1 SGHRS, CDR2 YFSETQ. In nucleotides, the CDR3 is TGCGCCAGCAGCCAAGCGAGCGGGAGGGCCTATGAGCAGTTCTTC. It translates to CASSQASGRAYEQFF.